This T cell receptor beta chain was identified during a study of post-analysis software for immune sequencing data. Whole-study context: Some patients lacked subtype; others had relapsing-remitting, secondary progressive or progressive-relapsing disease.

Study observations and caveats: A significant reduction in normalized Chao1 diversity was observed in multiple sclerosis patients versus controls. Controls showed lower frequencies than patients for roughly five TRBV segments, and TRBV5-6, TRBV5-1 and TRBV20-1 were among these.

The CDR3 runs 13 residues. V lost 5 bases, J lost 0 bases, and 11 bases lay in between. Germline CDR1 reads DFQATT; CDR2 reads SNEGSKA (reference sequence). Unique molecular identifiers were built into the TCR beta cDNA libraries. TCRdb called the PCR reads again in MiXCR, with one record for every CDR3 protein. The table lists about 210,000 distinct CDR3 sequences, around 30% of them singletons. With regard to this clonotype: As yet, its antigen is unknown. A much larger clone differs from this one at a single base, so this may be a read error.

What was sequenced was blood. The sequence was obtained from a girl aged 2 to 17 with multiple sclerosis. V and J are TRBV20-1 and TRBJ2-7; D might be TRBD1 (6 bases). The CDR3: CSAGARGSYEQYF. The CDR3 region has the DNA TGCAGTGCTGGGGCCAGGGGCTCCTACGAGCAGTACTTC.